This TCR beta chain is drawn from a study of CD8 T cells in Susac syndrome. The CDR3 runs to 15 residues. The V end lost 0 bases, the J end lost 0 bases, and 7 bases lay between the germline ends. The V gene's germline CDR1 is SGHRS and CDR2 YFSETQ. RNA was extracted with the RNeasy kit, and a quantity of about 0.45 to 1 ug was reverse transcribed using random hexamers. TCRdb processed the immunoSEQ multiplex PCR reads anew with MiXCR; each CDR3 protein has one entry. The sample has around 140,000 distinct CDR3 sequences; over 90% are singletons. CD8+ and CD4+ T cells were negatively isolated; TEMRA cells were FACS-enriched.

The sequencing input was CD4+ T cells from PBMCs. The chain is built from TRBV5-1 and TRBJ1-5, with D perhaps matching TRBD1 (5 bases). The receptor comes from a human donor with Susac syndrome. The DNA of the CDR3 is TGCGCCAGCAGCTTGGCAGGGAATAGCAATCAGCCCCAGCATTTT. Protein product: CASSLAGNSNQPQHF.